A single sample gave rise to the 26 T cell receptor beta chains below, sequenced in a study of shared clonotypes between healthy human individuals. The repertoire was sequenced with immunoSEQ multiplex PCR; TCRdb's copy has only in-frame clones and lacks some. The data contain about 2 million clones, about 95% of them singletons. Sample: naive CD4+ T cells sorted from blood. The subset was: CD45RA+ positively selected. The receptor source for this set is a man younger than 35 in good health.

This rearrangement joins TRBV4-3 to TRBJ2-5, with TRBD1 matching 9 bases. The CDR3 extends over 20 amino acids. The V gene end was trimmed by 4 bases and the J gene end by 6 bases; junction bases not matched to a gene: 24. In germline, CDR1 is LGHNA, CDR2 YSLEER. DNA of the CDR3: TGCGCCAGCAGCCGTCCCGGGACAGGGACGGCCTGCCCCTGCCAGAAGACCCAGTACTTC. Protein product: CASSRPGTGTACPCQKTQYF.

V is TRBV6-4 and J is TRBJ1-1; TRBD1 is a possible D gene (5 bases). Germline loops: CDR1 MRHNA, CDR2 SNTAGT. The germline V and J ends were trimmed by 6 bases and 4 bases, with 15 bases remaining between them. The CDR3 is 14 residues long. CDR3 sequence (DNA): TGTGCCAGCAGGTCCCAAAGGGGATCCACTGAAGCTTTCTTT. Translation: CASRSQRGSTEAFF.

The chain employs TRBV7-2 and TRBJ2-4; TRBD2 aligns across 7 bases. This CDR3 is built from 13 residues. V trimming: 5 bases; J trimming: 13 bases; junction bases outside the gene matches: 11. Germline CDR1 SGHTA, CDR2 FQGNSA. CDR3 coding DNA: TGTGCCAGCAGCGGGTCGGGAGGCCCCTTACAGTACTTC. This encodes CASSGSGGPLQYF.

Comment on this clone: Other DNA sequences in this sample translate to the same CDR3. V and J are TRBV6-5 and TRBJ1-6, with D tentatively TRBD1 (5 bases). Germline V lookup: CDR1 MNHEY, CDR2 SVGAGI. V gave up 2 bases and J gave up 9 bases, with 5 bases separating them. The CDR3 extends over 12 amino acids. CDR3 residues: CASSYRGSPLHF. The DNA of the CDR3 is TGTGCCAGCAGTTACAGGGGTTCACCCCTCCACTTT.

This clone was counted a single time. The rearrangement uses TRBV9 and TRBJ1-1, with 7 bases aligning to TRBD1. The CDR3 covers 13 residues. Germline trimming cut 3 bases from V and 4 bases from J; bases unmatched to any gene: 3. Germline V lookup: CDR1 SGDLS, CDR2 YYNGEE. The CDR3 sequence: CASSEDRATEAFF. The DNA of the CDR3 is TGTGCCAGCAGCGAAGACAGGGCCACTGAAGCTTTCTTT. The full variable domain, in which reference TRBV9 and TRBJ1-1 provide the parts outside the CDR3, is DSGVTQTPKHLITATGQRVTLRCSPRSGDLSVYWYQQSLDQGLQFLIQYYNGEERAKGNILERFSAQQFPDLHSELNLSSLELGDSALYFCASSEDRATEAFFGQGTRLTVV.

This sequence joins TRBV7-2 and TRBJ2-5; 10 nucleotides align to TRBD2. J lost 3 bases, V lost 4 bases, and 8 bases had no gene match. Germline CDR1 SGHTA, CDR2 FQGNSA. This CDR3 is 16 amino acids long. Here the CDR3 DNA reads TGTGCCAGCAGCTCGACGGGGCTAGCGGGAGAAGAGACCCAGTACTTC. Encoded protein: CASSSTGLAGEETQYF.

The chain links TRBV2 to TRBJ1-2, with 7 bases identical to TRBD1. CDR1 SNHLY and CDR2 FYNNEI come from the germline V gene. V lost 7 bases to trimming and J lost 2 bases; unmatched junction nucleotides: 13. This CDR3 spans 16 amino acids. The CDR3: CASTTLSGQTNYGYTF. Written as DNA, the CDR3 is TGTGCCAGCACCACCCTTTCGGGACAGACGAACTATGGCTACACCTTC. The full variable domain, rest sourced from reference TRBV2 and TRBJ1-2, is EPEVTQTPSHQVTQMGQEVILRCVPISNHLYFYWYRQILGQKVEFLVSFYNNEISEKSEIFDDQFSVERPDGSNFTLKIRSTKLEDSAMYFCASTTLSGQTNYGYTFGSGTRLTVV.

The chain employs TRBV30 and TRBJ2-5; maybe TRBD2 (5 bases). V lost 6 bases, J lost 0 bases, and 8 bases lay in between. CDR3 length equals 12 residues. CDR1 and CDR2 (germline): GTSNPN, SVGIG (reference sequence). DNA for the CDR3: TGTGCCTGCTTAGCGCACCAAGAGACCCAGTACTTC. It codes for CACLAHQETQYF.

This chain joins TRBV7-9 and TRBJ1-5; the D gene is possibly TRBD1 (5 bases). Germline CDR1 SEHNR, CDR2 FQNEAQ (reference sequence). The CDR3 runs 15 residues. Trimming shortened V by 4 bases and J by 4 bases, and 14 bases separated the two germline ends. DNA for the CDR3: TGTGCCAGCAGCTCCGCGGGGGTATCAAATCAGCCCCAGCATTTT. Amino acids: CASSSAGVSNQPQHF.

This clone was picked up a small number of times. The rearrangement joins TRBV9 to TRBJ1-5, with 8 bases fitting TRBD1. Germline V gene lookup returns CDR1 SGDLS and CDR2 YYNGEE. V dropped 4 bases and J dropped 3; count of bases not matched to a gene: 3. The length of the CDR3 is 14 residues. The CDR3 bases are TGTGCCAGCAGCCGGACAGGGATCAATCAGCCCCAGCATTTT. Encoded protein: CASSRTGINQPQHF.

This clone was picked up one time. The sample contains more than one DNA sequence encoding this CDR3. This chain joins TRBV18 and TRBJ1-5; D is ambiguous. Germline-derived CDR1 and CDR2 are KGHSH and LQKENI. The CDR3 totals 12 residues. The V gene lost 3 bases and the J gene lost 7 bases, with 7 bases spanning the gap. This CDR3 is CASSPGGQPQHF. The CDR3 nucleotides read TGTGCCAGCTCACCTGGTGGCCAGCCCCAGCATTTT.

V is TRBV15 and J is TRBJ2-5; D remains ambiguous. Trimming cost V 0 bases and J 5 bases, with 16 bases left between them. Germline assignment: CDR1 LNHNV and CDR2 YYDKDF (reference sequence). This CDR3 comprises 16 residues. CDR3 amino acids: CATSRDIRAGDETQYF. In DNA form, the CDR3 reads TGTGCCACCAGCAGAGATATCCGGGCAGGCGATGAGACCCAGTACTTC. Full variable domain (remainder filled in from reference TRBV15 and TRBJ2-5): DAMVIQNPRYQVTQFGKPVTLSCSQTLNHNVMYWYQQKSSQAPKLLFHYYDKDFNNEADTPDNFQSRRPNTSFCFLDIRSPGLGDTAMYLCATSRDIRAGDETQYFGPGTRLLVL.

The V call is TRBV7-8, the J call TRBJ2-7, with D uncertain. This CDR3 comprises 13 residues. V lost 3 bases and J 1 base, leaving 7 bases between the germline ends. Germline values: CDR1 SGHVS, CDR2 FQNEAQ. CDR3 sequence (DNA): TGTGCCAGCAGCTTTTCTATATCCTACGAGCAGTACTTC. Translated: CASSFSISYEQYF.

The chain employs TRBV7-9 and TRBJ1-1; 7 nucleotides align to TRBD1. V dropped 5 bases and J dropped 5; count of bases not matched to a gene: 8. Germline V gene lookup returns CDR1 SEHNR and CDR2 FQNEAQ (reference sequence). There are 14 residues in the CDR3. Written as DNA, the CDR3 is TGTGCCAGCAGCCCCCAGGGGGGGGAGACTGAAGCTTTCTTT. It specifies CASSPQGGETEAFF.

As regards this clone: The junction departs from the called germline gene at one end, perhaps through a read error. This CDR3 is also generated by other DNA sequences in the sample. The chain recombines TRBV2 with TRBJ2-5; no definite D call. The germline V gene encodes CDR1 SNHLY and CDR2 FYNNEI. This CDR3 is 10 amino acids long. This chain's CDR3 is CASREETQYF. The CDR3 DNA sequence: TGTGCCAGCAGAGAAGAGACCCAGTACTTC.

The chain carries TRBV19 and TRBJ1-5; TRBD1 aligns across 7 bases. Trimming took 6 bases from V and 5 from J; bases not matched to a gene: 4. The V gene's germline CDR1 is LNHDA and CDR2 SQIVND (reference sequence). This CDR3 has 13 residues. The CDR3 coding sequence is TGTGCCAGTAGCAATACAGGGGATCAGCCCCAGCATTTT. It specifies CASSNTGDQPQHF.

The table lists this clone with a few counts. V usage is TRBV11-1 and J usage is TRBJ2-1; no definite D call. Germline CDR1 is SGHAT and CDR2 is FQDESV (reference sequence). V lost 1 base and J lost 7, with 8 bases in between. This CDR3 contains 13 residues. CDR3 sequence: CASSLEDQNEQFF. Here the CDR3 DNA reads TGTGCCAGCAGCTTAGAGGACCAAAATGAGCAGTTCTTC.

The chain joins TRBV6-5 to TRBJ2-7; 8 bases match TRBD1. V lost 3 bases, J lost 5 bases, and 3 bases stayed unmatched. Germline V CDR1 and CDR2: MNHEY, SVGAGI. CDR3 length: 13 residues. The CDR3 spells CASSYGTGNEQYF. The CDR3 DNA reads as TGTGCCAGCAGTTATGGGACAGGAAACGAGCAGTACTTC.

For the CDR3, the DNA is TGTGCATTGCTGGGGACTGTCGATTCCGAGCAGTACTTC. Translation gives CALLGTVDSEQYF. V usage is TRBV6-1 and J usage is TRBJ2-7; D perhaps matches TRBD2 (6 bases). Germline loops: CDR1 MNHNS, CDR2 SASEGT. The CDR3 is 13 amino acids.

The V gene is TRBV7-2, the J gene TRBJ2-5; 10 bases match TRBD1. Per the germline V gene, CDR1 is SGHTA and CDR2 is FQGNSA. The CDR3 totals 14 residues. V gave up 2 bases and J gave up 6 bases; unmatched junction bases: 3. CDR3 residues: CASSLRQGAQTQYF. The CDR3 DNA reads TGTGCCAGCAGCTTAAGACAGGGGGCGCAGACCCAGTACTTC. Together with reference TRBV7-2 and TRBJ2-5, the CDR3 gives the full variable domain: GAGVSQSPSNKVTEKGKDVELRCDPISGHTALYWYRQSLGQGLEFLIYFQGNSAPDKSGLPSDRFSAERTGGSVSTLTIQRTQQEDSAVYLCASSLRQGAQTQYFGPGTRLLVL.

The CDR3 here is CASSLRTLSTDTQYF. The CDR3 DNA follows: TGTGCCAGCAGCTTACGTACATTAAGCACAGATACGCAGTATTTT. The rearrangement uses TRBV5-4 and TRBJ2-3; no reliable D call. The CDR3 runs to 15 residues. Germline V gives CDR1 SGHNT, CDR2 YYREEE (reference sequence). The ends were cut back, 2 bases at V and 0 bases at J, with 10 bases in the middle.

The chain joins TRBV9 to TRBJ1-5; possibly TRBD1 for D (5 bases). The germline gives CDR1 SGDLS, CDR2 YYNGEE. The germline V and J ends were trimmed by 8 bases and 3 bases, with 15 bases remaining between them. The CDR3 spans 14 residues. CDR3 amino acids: CARPQGGNNQPQHF. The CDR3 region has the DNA TGTGCCAGACCCCAGGGTGGAAACAATCAGCCCCAGCATTTT.

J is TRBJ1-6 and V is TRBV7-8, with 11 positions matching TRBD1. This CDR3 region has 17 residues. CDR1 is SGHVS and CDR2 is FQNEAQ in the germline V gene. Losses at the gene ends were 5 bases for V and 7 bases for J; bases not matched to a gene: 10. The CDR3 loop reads CASSPQPDRGQNSPLHF. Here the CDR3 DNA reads TGTGCCAGCAGCCCCCAGCCGGACAGGGGGCAAAATTCACCCCTCCACTTT.

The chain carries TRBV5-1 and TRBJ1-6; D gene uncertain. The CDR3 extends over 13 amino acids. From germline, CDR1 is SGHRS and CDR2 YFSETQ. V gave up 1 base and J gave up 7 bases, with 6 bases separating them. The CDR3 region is CASSLQANSPLHF. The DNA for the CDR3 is TGCGCCAGCAGCTTGCAGGCGAATTCACCCCTCCACTTT.

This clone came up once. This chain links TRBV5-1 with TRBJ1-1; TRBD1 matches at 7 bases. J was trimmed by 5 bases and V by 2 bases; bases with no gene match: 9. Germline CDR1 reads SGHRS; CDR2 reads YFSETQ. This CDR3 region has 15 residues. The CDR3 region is CASSFEGGAGTEAFF. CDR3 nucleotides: TGCGCCAGCAGCTTCGAAGGGGGCGCGGGGACTGAAGCTTTCTTT.

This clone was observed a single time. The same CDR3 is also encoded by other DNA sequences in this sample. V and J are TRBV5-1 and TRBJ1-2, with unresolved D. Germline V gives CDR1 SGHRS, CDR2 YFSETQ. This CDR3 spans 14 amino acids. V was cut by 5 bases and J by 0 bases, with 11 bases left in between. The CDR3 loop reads CASRPGGSNYGYTF. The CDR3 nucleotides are TGCGCCAGCAGGCCCGGTGGGTCTAACTATGGCTACACCTTC.